What follows describes a single T cell receptor (beta chain). V was pared by 6 bases and J by 5 bases, with 14 bases between. CDR3 length equals 15 residues. From germline, CDR1 is LNHDA and CDR2 SQIVND (reference sequence). Original data processing: Amplification with reference gene primers provided the estimates of nucleated cell counts. The protocol was immunoSEQ multiplex PCR, while the TCRdb copy is restricted to in-frame clones and leaves out a portion. The V and J calls and clone size are taken from that table; D and trimming were inferred from the DNA. The sample yields approximately 17,000 clones, approximately 89% seen once. This sample is drawn from a study of blood T cell repertoires in COVID-19. Study information: Sample material is recorded as cDNA or gDNA derived from T cells, B-cell-depleted T cells, or PBMCs.

The cohort comprised adults aged 18 to 89 years residing in approximately 25 US areas. Before being deemed recovered, Cohort 3 donors had two negative PCRs, clearance, or symptom resolution. Sequencing was done on a sample of PBMCs or T cells enriched from blood (not recorded which). The TCR was taken from a woman in her twenties or thirties who had recovered from COVID-19. The chain combines TRBV19 with TRBJ1-6; TRBD1 is a possible D gene (6 bases). The CDR3, as DNA: TGTGCCAGTAGCGATTTACAGGGAGATAATTCACCCCTCCACTTT. Its protein product is CASSDLQGDNSPLHF.